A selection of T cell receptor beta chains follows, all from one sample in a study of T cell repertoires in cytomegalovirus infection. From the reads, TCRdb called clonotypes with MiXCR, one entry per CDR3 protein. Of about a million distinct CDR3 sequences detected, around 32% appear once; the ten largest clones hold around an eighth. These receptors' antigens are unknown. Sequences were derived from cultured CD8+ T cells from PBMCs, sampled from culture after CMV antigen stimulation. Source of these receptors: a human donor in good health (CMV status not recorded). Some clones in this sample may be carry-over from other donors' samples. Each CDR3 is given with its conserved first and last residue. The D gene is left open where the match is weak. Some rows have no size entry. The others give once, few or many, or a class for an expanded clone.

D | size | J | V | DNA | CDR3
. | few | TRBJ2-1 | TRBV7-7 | TGTGCTAGCAGCTTATCGGCTACGTACGGCGACGAGCAGTTCTTC | CASSLSATYGDEQFF
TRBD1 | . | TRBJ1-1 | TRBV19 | TGTGCCAGTAGTATCGGTTCAGGGGGGAACACTGAAGCTTTCTTT | CASSIGSGGNTEAFF
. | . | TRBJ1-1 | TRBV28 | TGTGCCAGCAGTTTAGTGGAGGGCCCTGAAGCTTTCTTT | CASSLVEGPEAFF
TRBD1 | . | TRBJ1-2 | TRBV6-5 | TGTGCCAGCAGGGGGACAGGGGTTAACTATGGCTACACCTTC | CASRGTGVNYGYTF
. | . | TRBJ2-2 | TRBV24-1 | TGTGCCACCTTTGACGGTCACACCGGGGAGCTGTTTTTT | CATFDGHTGELFF
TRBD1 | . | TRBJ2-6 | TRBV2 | TGTGCCAGCAGGGGGCCCAACCGGGACAGAACCTCTGGGGCCAACGTCCTGACTTTC | CASRGPNRDRTSGANVLTF
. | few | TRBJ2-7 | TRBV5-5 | TGTGCCAGCAGCCGGGGGGACAGTGTCTACGAGCAGTACTTC | CASSRGDSVYEQYF
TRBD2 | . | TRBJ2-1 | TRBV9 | TGTGCCAGCAGCCCTTACCGACTAGCGGATTACAATGAGCAGTTCTTC | CASSPYRLADYNEQFF
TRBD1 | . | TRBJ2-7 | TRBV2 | TGTGCCAGCAGCGGCGGGACAGGGAACTCCTACGAGCAGTACTTC | CASSGGTGNSYEQYF
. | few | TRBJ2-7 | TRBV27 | TGTGCCAGCAGTCTCCGCGGGACATCTGGCTCCTACGAGCAGTACTTC | CASSLRGTSGSYEQYF
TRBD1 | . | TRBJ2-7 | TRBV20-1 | TGCAGTGCTAGAAACCCTGGGACAGGACGAACCTACGAGCAGTACTTC | CSARNPGTGRTYEQYF
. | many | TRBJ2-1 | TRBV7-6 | TGTGCCAGCAGCGCGGACTGGGACAATGAGCAGTTCTTC | CASSADWDNEQFF
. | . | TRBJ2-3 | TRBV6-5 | TGTGCCAGCAGTTACTCGGGCGGGATCACAGATACGCAGTATTTT | CASSYSGGITDTQYF